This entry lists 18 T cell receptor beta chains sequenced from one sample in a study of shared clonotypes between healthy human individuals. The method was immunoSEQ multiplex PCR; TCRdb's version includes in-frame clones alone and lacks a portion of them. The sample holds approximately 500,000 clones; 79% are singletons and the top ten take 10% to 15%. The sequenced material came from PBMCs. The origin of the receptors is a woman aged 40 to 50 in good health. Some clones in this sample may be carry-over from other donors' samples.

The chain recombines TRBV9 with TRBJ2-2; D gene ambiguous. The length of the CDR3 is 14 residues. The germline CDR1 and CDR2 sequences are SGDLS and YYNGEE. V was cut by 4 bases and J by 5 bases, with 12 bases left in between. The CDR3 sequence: CASSTRVGTGELFF. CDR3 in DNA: TGTGCCAGCAGCACCCGAGTCGGGACCGGGGAGCTGTTTTTT.

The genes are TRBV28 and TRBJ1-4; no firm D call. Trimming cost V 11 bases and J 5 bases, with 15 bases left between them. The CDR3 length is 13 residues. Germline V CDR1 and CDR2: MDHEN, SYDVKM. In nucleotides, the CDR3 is TGTGCCTGTATGGCGACAATCAATGAAAAACTGTTTTTT. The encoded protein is CACMATINEKLFF.

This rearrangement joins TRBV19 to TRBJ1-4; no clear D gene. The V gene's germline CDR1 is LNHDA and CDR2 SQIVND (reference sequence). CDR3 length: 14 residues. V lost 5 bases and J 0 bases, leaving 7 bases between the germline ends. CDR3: CASSSGATNEKLFF. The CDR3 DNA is TGTGCCAGTAGTTCAGGTGCAACTAATGAAAAACTGTTTTTT.

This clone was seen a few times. CDR3 in DNA: TGTGCCAGCAGTCCTCTCGGACACCCTGTCCCCGAGCAGTACTTC. Protein product: CASSPLGHPVPEQYF. The gene calls are TRBV27 and TRBJ2-7, with D perhaps matching TRBD1 (5 bases). This CDR3 has 15 residues. The germline V and J ends were trimmed by 5 bases and 6 bases, with 20 bases remaining between them. Germline values: CDR1 MNHEY, CDR2 SMNVEV (reference sequence).

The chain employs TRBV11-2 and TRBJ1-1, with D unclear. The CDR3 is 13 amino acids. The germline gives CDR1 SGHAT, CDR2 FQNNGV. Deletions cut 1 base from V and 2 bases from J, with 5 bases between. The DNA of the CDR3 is TGTGCCAGCAGCTTAGCTCGAAACACTGAAGCTTTCTTT. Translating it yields CASSLARNTEAFF.

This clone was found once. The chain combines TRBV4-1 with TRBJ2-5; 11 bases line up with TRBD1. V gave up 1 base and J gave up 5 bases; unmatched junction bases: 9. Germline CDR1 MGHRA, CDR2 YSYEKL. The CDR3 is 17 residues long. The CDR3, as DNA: TGCGCCAGCAGCCAAGGTTTCCGGGACAGGGGGGAGGAGACCCAGTACTTC. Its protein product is CASSQGFRDRGEETQYF.

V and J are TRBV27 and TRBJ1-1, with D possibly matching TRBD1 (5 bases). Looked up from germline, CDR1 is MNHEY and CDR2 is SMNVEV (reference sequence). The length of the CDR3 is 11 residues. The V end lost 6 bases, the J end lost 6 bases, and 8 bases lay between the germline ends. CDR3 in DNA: TGTGCCAGCAGACAGGTTGCTGAAGCTTTCTTT. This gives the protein CASRQVAEAFF.

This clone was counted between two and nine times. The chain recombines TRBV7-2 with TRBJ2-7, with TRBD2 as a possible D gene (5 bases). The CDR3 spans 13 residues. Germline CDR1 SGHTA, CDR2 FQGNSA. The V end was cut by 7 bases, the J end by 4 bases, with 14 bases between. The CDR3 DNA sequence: TGTGCCAGCACCAAACAGCGAGGGTACGAGCAGTACTTC. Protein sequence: CASTKQRGYEQYF. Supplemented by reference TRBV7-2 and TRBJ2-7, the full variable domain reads GAGVSQSPSNKVTEKGKDVELRCDPISGHTALYWYRQSLGQGLEFLIYFQGNSAPDKSGLPSDRFSAERTGGSVSTLTIQRTQQEDSAVYLCASTKQRGYEQYFGPGTRLTVT.

The CDR3 sequence is CASSLSDRKPFEQFF. CDR3 bases: TGTGCCAGCAGCTTAAGCGACCGGAAACCTTTTGAGCAGTTCTTC. The V call is TRBV5-4, the J call TRBJ2-1; D call uncertain. In germline, CDR1 is SGHNT, CDR2 YYREEE (reference sequence). The CDR3 has 15 residues. Trimming stripped 2 bases from V and 9 bases from J, with 18 bases between.

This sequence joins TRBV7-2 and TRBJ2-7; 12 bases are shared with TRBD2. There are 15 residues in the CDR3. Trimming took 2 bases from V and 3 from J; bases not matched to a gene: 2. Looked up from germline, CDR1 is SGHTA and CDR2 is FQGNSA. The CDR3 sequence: CASSLQGLAGYEQYF. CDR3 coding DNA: TGTGCCAGCAGCTTACAGGGACTAGCGGGCTACGAGCAGTACTTC.

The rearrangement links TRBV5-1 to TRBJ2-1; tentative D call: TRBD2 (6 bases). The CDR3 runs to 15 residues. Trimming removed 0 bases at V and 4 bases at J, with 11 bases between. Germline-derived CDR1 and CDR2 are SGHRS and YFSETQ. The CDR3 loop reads CASSLGLGFYNEQFF. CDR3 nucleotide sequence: TGCGCCAGCAGCTTGGGACTAGGCTTTTACAATGAGCAGTTCTTC.

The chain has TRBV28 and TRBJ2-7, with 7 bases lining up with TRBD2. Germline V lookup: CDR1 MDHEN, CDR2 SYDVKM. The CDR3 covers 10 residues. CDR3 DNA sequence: TGTGTTGCGGGAGCCTACGAGCAGTACTTC. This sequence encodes CVAGAYEQYF.

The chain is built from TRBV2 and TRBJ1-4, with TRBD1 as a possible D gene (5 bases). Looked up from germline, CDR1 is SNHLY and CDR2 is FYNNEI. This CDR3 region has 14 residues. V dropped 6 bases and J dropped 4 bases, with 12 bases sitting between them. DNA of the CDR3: TGTGCCAGCAGAACAGGAATTAGTAATGAAAAACTGTTTTTT. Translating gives CASRTGISNEKLFF.

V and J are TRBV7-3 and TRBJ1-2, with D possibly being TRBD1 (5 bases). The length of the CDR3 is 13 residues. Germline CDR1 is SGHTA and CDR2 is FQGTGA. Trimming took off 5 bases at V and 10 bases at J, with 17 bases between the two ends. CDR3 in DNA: TGTGCCAGCAGCCTGGGTGTGGTAGGGGACTACACCTTC. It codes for CASSLGVVGDYTF. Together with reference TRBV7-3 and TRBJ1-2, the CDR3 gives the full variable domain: GAGVSQTPSNKVTEKGKYVELRCDPISGHTALYWYRQSLGQGPEFLIYFQGTGAADDSGLPNDRFFAVRPEGSVSTLKIQRTERGDSAVYLCASSLGVVGDYTFGSGTRLTVV.

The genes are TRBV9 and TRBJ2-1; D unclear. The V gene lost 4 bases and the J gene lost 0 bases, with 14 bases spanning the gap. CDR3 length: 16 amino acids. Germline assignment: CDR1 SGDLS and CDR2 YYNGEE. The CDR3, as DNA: TGTGCCAGCAGCTCCCCGGGCTTCAGCTCCTACAATGAGCAGTTCTTC. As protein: CASSSPGFSSYNEQFF.

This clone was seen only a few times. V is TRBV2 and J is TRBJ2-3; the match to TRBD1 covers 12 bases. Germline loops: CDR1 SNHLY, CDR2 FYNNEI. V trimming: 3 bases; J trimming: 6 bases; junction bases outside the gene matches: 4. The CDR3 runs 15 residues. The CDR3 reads CASSEGQGARDTQYF. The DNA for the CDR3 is TGTGCCAGCAGTGAGGGACAGGGGGCTAGGGATACGCAGTATTTT.

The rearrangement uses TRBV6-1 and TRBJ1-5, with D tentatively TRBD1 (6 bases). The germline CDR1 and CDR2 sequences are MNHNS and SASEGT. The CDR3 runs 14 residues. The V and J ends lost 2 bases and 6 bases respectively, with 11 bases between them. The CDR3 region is CASSEQGFGQPQHF. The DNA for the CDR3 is TGTGCCAGCAGTGAACAGGGGTTTGGTCAGCCCCAGCATTTT.

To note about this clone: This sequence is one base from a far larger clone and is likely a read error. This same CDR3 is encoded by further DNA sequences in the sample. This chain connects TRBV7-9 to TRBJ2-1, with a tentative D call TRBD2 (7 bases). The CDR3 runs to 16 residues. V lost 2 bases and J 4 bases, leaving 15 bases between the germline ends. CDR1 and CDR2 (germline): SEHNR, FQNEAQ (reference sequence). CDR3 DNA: TGTGCCAGCAGCTTATCCCTGGCGGGGGCGTACAATGAGCAGTTCTTC. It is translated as CASSLSLAGAYNEQFF.